Described below is a single T cell receptor (beta chain) sequence and its context. This record comes from a study of shared clonotypes between healthy human individuals. Sequencing used immunoSEQ multiplex PCR; TCRdb keeps in-frame clones, though not all of them. The repertoire includes under 600,000 clones, more than 95% of them detected once, and approximately 0.057% sits in the top ten. The CDR3 extends over 15 amino acids. Per germline, CDR1 SGDLS and CDR2 YYNGEE. With 2 bases clipped from V and 7 bases from J, the junction kept 9 bases outside the gene matches. The sequence came from a woman in her twenties or thirties in good health. The V call is TRBV9, the J call TRBJ2-1, with 7 bases matching TRBD2. Sequenced sample: naive CD4+ T cells sorted from blood. Subset specified: CD45RA+ positively selected. CDR3 protein: CASSVRREEGNEQFF. Written as DNA, the CDR3 is TGTGCCAGCAGCGTCCGACGGGAGGAGGGGAATGAGCAGTTCTTC.